The clone carrying this T cell receptor (beta chain) was found once. This CDR3 is built from 11 residues. The germline CDR1 and CDR2 sequences are SQVTM and ANQGSEA. Trimming stripped 2 bases from V and 7 bases from J, with 8 bases between. The data are from a study of blood T cell repertoires in COVID-19. Produced via immunoSEQ multiplex PCR; TCRdb's table is partial and in-frame only. The top ten hold approximately 1.4% of the sample, which has 120,000 or so clones, around 90% seen once. The chain combines TRBV29-1 with TRBJ1-1; D possibly corresponds to TRBD1 (6 bases). The sequenced sample consisted of peripheral blood. The sequence came from a human donor in a cohort sampled during active COVID-19. The CDR3 DNA follows: TGCAGCGTTGAAAGGACAGTTGAAGCTTTCTTT. This gives the protein CSVERTVEAFF.